The next 7 T cell receptor beta chains were all read from a single sample in a study of cytomegalovirus exposure and HLA in healthy donors. The PCR ran on 60 Vbeta and 13 Jbeta primers. The repertoire was sequenced with immunoSEQ multiplex PCR; TCRdb's copy has only in-frame clones and lacks some. This table holds some 150,000 clones, around 10% found once. Input material: PBMCs. The source is a woman aged 40 to 49 in good health and CMV-seropositive.

The genes are TRBV10-2 and TRBJ1-1; D is unclear. In germline, CDR1 is WSHSY, CDR2 SAAADI. This CDR3 has 13 residues. The ends were cut back, 3 bases at V and 1 base at J, with 6 bases in the middle. In DNA form, the CDR3 reads TGCGCCAGCAGTGAACCAGGGAACACTGAAGCTTTCTTT. Translated, it gives CASSEPGNTEAFF.

This clone was seen a few times. V usage is TRBV1 and J usage is TRBJ2-2; the table's D call TRBD2 went unverified against the DNA. TRBV1 is labeled a pseudogene. CDR3 length equals 14 residues. In nucleotides, the CDR3 is TGCACCAGCAGCCAAGAACTGGTGCCCGGGGAGCTGTTTTTT. It encodes CTSSQELVPGELFF.

This clone was observed a few times. This chain joins TRBV11-2 and TRBJ1-1; D not certain. The V gene lost 1 base and the J gene lost 5 bases, with 8 bases spanning the gap. The CDR3 spans 13 residues. CDR1 is SGHAT and CDR2 is FQNNGV in the germline V gene. CDR3 DNA sequence: TGTGCCAGCAGCTTAGGGGAGTTGACTGAAGCTTTCTTT. Translating it yields CASSLGELTEAFF.

The chain links TRBV25-1 to TRBJ2-6, with D perhaps matching TRBD1 (6 bases). The length of the CDR3 is 17 residues. The V gene's germline CDR1 is MGHDK and CDR2 SYGVNS. The ends were cut back, 3 bases at V and 1 base at J, with 13 bases in the middle. CDR3 DNA sequence: TGTGCCAGCAGTGATCCTACAGGGCCTTCTGGGGCCAACGTCCTGACTTTC. Translation: CASSDPTGPSGANVLTF.

This clone appeared a few times. The V and J genes are TRBV19 and TRBJ2-7; 9 positions match TRBD2. V lost 4 bases and J lost 5; bases outside the gene matches: 12. Germline assignment: CDR1 LNHDA and CDR2 SQIVND (reference sequence). The CDR3 length is 16 residues. In nucleotides, the CDR3 is TGTGCCAGTAGTAGGGTTAGCGGGGGCCCCCGTCACGAGCAGTACTTC. Its translation: CASSRVSGGPRHEQYF.

This clone occurred a few times. The gene calls are TRBV29-1 and TRBJ1-2; possibly TRBD1 for D (6 bases). The CDR3 is 11 amino acids. With 5 bases removed from V and 8 bases from J, the gap between germline ends came to 12 bases. Germline CDR1 and CDR2: SQVTM and ANQGSEA. The CDR3 sequence: CSVSSRGGYTF. CDR3 DNA sequence: TGCAGCGTTTCTTCCAGGGGAGGCTACACCTTC.

This clone has more than one count but fewer than ten. J is TRBJ2-2 and V is TRBV7-9; D gene ambiguous. The V end lost 3 bases, the J end lost 1 base, and 9 bases lay between the germline ends. The CDR3 has 15 residues. CDR1 is SEHNR, CDR2 FQNEAQ, per germline (reference sequence). The CDR3 bases are TGTGCCAGCAGCTTTGTCCAGATGAACACCGGGGAGCTGTTTTTT. It encodes CASSFVQMNTGELFF.